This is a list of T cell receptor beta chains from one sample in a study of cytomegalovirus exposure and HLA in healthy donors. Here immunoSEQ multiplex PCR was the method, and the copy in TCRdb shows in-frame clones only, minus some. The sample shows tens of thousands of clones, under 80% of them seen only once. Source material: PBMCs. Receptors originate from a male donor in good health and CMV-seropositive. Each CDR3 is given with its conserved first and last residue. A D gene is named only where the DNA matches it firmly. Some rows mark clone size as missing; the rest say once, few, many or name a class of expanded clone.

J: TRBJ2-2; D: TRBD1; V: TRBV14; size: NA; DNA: TGTGCCAGCAGCCAATCCATCCTCAGGGGGCGCCCCGGGGAGCTGTTTTTT; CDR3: CASSQSILRGRPGELFF
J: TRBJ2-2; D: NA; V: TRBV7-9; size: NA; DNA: TGTTCCAGCAACCTGTGGGGGGGCAACACCGGGGAGCTGTTTTTT; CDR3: CSSNLWGGNTGELFF
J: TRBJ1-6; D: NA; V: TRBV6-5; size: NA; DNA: TGTGCCAGCAGCAACCGGGGTCAGTTCCACTTT; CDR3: CASSNRGQFHF
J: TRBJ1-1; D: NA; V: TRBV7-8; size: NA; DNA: TGTGCCAGCAGCTCCGCCCGATTGGGCCGCTCGGCATCGAACACTGAAGCTTTCTTT; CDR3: CASSSARLGRSASNTEAFF
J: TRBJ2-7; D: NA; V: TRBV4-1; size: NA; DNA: TGCGCCAGCAGCCTTTCCAACAGTCGGCAGGGCTCCGAGCAGTACTTC; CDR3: CASSLSNSRQGSEQYF
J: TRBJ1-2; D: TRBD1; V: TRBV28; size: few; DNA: TGTGCCAGCAGTCTCACAGGGGGCGCCTATGGCTACACCTTC; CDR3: CASSLTGGAYGYTF
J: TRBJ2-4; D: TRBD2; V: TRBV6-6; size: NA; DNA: TGTGCCAGCAGAAGACTAGCGGGACAAAAAAACATTCAGTACTTC; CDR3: CASRRLAGQKNIQYF
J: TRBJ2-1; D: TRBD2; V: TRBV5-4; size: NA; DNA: TGTGCCAGCAGCCCCCGGGGCCTAGCGGGAGCGGGGTACAATGAGCAGTTCTTC; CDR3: CASSPRGLAGAGYNEQFF
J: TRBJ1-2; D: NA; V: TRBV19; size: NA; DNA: TGTGCCAGTAGGACTCTCGACAGGACTAGGGCAAAAGTCTATGGCTACACCTTC; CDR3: CASRTLDRTRAKVYGYTF
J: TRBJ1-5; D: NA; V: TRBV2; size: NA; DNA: TGTGCCAGCAGTGATCCGGGGAGGGCCGGGCCCCAGCATTTT; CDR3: CASSDPGRAGPQHF
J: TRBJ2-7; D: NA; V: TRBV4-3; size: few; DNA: TGCGCCAGCAGCCAAGTAGCCAGGGGCGACGAGCAGTACTTC; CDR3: CASSQVARGDEQYF
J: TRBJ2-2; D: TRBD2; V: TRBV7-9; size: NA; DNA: TGTTCCAGCAGCCCCCACGGGGGTACTAGCGTTTCGAACACCGGGGAGCTGTTTTTT; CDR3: CSSSPHGGTSVSNTGELFF
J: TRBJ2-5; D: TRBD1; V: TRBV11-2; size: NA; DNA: TGTGCCAGCAGCGGGATTCCGGGGACAGGGTATCAAGAGACCCAGTACTTC; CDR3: CASSGIPGTGYQETQYF
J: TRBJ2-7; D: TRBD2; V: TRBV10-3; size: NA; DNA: TGTGCCATCAGTGAGTCGAGCCCAGGACTAGCGGGGGGAAAGGGCTACGAGCAGTACTTC; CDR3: CAISESSPGLAGGKGYEQYF
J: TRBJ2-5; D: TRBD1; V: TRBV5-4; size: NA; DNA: TGTGCCAGCAGCTACGGACAGGCGAAAGATGAGCAGTACTTC; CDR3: CASSYGQAKDEQYF
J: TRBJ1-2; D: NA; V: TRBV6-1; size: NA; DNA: TGTGCCAGCAGTGAAACCCCAGGGGTGGGTGGCTACACCTTC; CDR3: CASSETPGVGGYTF
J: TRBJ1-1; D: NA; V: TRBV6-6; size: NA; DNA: TGTGCCAGCAGTTACTCCCCGGACAACTGGGGCACTGAAGCTTTCTTT; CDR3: CASSYSPDNWGTEAFF
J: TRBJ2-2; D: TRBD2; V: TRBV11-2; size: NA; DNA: TGTGCCAGCAGCTTATCGGTAGCGGGGAACACCGGGGAGCTGTTTTTT; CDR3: CASSLSVAGNTGELFF
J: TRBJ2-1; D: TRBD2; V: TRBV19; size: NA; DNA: TGTGCCAGTAGTGCCCGTCTAGCGGGGGGCCCCCGGTCCTACAATGAGCAGTTCTTC; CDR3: CASSARLAGGPRSYNEQFF
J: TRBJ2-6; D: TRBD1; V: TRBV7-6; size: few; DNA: TGTGCCAGCAGCCGTCAAGCCCCCCAGGGGGCAGGTGGGGCCAACGTCCTGACTTTC; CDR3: CASSRQAPQGAGGANVLTF
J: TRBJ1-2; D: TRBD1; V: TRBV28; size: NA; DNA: TGTGCCAGCAGTTCTCCCTCGACAGGGGAAGAGGGTGGCTACACCTTC; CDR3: CASSSPSTGEEGGYTF
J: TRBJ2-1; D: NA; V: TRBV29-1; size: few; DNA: TGCAGCGTTACCGGGAGCTCCTACAATGAGCAGTTCTTC; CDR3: CSVTGSSYNEQFF
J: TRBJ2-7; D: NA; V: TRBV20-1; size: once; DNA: TGCAGTGCTACGGCGGTGGACGAGCAGTACTTC; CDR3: CSATAVDEQYF
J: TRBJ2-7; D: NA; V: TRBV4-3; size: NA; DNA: TGCGCCAGCAGCCAAGGACAGGAGCAGTACTTC; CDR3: CASSQGQEQYF
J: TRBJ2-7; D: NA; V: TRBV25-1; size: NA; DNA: TGTGCCAGCAGTGAAACGGTCCGCGGGGAAGAGCAGTACTTC; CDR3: CASSETVRGEEQYF
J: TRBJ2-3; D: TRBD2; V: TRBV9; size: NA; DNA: TGTGCCAGCAGCGACGGGACTAGCGACACAGATACGCAGTATTTT; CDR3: CASSDGTSDTDTQYF
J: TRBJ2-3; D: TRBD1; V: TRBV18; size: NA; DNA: TGTGCCAGCTCACCACGGGACAGGGGGACAGATACGCAGTATTTT; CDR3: CASSPRDRGTDTQYF
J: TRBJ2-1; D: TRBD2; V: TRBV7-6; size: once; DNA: TGTGCCAGCAGCTTAGCCGGGGGGTTCAATGAGCAGTTCTTC; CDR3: CASSLAGGFNEQFF
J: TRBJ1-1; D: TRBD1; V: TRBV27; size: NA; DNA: TGTGCCAGCAGTGCCCCGGGACAGGGGGTGTATGCTTTCTTT; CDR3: CASSAPGQGVYAFF
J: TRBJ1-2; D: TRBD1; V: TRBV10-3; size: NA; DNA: TGTGCCATCAGTGAGCCGGAGGACAGGAACTATGGCTACACCTTC; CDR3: CAISEPEDRNYGYTF
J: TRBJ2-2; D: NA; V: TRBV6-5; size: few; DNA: TGTGCCATCCAGGAGGGGGGGGCCGGGGAGCTGTTTTTT; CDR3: CAIQEGGAGELFF
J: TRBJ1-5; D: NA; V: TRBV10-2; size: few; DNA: TGCGCCACCAGGACGGGGGATCAGCCCCAGCATTTT; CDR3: CATRTGDQPQHF
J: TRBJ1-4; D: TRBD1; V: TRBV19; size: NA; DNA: TGTGCCAGTAGTCCCGGGGCCACAGGGGGAAAACTGTTTTTT; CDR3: CASSPGATGGKLFF
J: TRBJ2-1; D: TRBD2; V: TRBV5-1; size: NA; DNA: TGCGCCAGCAGCTTGCGCGGGAGGGCCACAGATGAGCAGTTCTTC; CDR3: CASSLRGRATDEQFF
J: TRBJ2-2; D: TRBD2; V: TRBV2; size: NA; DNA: TGTGCCAGCAGTGGGACTAGCGGGGGGACGAACACCGGGGAGCTGTTTTTT; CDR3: CASSGTSGGTNTGELFF
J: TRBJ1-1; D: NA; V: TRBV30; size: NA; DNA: TGTGCCTGGAGTGTAAGCCAAGACACTGAAGCTTTCTTT; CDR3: CAWSVSQDTEAFF
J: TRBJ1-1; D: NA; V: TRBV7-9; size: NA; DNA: TGTGCCAGCAGCCCACCCCGGGAAGGGTTGAACACTGAAGCTTTCTTT; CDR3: CASSPPREGLNTEAFF
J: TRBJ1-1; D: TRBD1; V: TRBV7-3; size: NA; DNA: TGTGCCAGCAGCTCCGGACAGGGTTTGGACACTGAAGCTTTCTTT; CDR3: CASSSGQGLDTEAFF
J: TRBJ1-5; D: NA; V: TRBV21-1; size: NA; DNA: TGTGCCAGCAGCAAAGGGGAGATTCATAGCAATCAGCCCCAGCATTTT; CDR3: CASSKGEIHSNQPQHF
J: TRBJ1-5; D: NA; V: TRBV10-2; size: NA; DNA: TGCGCCAGCAGTGAGCAGGGAATTCAGCCCCAGCATTTT; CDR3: CASSEQGIQPQHF
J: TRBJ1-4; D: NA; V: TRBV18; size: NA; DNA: TGTGCCAGCTCGCCAAACAGGGAAACTAATGAAAAACTGTTTTTT; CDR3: CASSPNRETNEKLFF
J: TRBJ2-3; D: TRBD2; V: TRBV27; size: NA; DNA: TGTGCCAGCAGCCATAGCGGGACCACAGATACGCAGTATTTT; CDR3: CASSHSGTTDTQYF
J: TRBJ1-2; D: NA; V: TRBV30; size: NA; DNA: TGTGCCTGGAGTGAGCTGGGACTTAACTATGGCTACACCTTC; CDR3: CAWSELGLNYGYTF
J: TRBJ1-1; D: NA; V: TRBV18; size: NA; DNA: TGTGCCAGCTCCCGCACAGTCACTGAAGCTTTCTTT; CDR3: CASSRTVTEAFF
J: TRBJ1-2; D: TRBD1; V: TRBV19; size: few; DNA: TGTGCCAGTAGTATGACCTGGGACAGGGGATATGGCTACACCTTC; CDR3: CASSMTWDRGYGYTF
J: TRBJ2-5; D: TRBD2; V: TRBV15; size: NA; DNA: TGTGCCACCAGCCCTACCCCGGGACTAGCGGGAGGTGGATCGACCCAGTACTTC; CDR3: CATSPTPGLAGGGSTQYF
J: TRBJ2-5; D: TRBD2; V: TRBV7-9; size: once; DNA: TGTGCCAGCAGCTTAGGACTAGCGGGAGTATTGGGAGAGACCCAGTACTTC; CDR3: CASSLGLAGVLGETQYF
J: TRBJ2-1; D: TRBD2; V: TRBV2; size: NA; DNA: TGTGCCAGCACCGGGACTAGCGTATTCAGTGAGCAGTTCTTC; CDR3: CASTGTSVFSEQFF
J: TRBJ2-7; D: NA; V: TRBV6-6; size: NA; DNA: TGTGCCAGCAGTTCGTTAGCGCAGAGCTCCTACGAGCAGTACTTC; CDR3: CASSSLAQSSYEQYF
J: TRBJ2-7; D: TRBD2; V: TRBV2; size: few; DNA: TGTGCCAGCACCCCCGGGACTAGCTACGAGCAGTACTTC; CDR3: CASTPGTSYEQYF